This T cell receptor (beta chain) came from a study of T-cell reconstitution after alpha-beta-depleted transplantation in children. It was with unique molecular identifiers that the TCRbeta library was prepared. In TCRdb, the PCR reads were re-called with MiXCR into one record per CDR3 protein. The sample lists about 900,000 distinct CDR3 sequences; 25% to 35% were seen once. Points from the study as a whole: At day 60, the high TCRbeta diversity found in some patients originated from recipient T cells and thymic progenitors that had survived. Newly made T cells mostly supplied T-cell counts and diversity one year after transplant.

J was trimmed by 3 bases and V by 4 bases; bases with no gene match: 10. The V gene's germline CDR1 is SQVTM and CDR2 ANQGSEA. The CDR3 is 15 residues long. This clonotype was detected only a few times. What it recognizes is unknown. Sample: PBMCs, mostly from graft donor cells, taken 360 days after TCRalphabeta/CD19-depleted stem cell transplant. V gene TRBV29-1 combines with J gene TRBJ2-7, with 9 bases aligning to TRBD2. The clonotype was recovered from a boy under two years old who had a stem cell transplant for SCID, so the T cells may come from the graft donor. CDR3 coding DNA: TGCAGCGTTGTCCCCATAGCGGGGGTCAACTACGAGCAGTACTTC. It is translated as CSVVPIAGVNYEQYF.